Presented here are 23 T cell receptor beta chains from one specimen sequenced in a study of CD8 T cells in Susac syndrome. With random hexamers, 0.5 to 1 ug RNA was reverse transcribed. One entry per CDR3 protein results from TCRdb running MiXCR on the immunoSEQ multiplex PCR reads. The sample has fewer than 60,000 distinct CDR3 sequences, over 90% seen once; the top ten hold less than 0.9%. Material for sequencing was CD8+ T cells from PBMCs. The receptors stem from a human donor with Susac syndrome.

V and J are TRBV20-1 and TRBJ2-7; D unresolved. Germline values: CDR1 DFQATT, CDR2 SNEGSKA (reference sequence). The CDR3 runs 13 residues. V lost 3 bases to trimming and J lost 0 bases, with 9 bases between them. The CDR3 protein is CSASPAGSYEQYF. CDR3 DNA: TGCAGTGCTAGCCCAGCAGGCTCCTACGAGCAGTACTTC.

This chain links TRBV4-1 with TRBJ2-2; D remains ambiguous. CDR3 size: 16 residues. CDR1 is MGHRA, CDR2 YSYEKL, per germline. Trimming stripped 0 bases from V and 2 bases from J, with 10 bases between. Here the CDR3 reads CASSQDEKGNTGELFF. The CDR3 bases are TGCGCCAGCAGCCAAGATGAAAAGGGAAACACCGGGGAGCTGTTTTTT.

This clonotype was detected once. The rearrangement uses TRBV30 and TRBJ2-1; no clear D gene. Trimming removed 4 bases at V and 0 bases at J, with 7 bases between. The CDR3 sequence is 13 residues long. Germline V gene lookup returns CDR1 GTSNPN and CDR2 SVGIG (reference sequence). In DNA, the CDR3 is TGTGCCTGGACTTCCAGCTCCTACAATGAGCAGTTCTTC. Its protein is CAWTSSSYNEQFF.

The V gene is TRBV19, the J gene TRBJ1-6; D gene unclear. Germline V gene data show CDR1 as LNHDA and CDR2 as SQIVND (reference sequence). Trimming took off 6 bases at V and 9 bases at J, with 12 bases between the two ends. The CDR3 covers 13 residues. The CDR3 sequence is CASSPAHPSPLHF. CDR3 coding DNA: TGTGCCAGTAGCCCCGCCCATCCTTCACCCCTCCACTTT. The whole variable domain, remainder taken from reference TRBV19 and TRBJ1-6, is DGGITQSPKYLFRKEGQNVTLSCEQNLNHDAMYWYRQDPGQGLRLIYYSQIVNDFQKGDIAEGYSVSREKKESFPLTVTSAQKNPTAFYLCASSPAHPSPLHFGNGTRLTVT.

The rearrangement uses TRBV10-3 and TRBJ2-7, with D perhaps TRBD1 (6 bases). Trimming took 7 bases from V and 5 from J, leaving 21 bases between them. Per the germline V gene, CDR1 is ENHRY and CDR2 is SYGVKD. CDR3 length: 15 residues. CDR3 protein: CAINKEPGQLDEQYF. The CDR3 DNA reads TGTGCCATCAATAAAGAACCCGGACAGCTCGACGAGCAGTACTTC.

The CDR3 bases are TGTGCCAGCAGTTTGGGACAGGGAATCTCTGGGGCCAACGTCCTGACTTTC. This codes for CASSLGQGISGANVLTF. The chain couples TRBV6-5 to TRBJ2-6; TRBD1 matches 9 bases. CDR3 length equals 17 residues. Germline V gene sequence: CDR1 MNHEY, CDR2 SVGAGI. The V segment lost 4 bases and the J segment 0 bases; nucleotides outside the gene matches: 4.

The chain uses TRBV11-2 and TRBJ2-7; D uncertain. Per the germline V gene, CDR1 is SGHAT and CDR2 is FQNNGV. The CDR3 runs 12 residues. Trimming took 3 bases from V and 6 from J, leaving 9 bases between them. CDR3 coding DNA: TGTGCCAGCAGCTTTAACACCGGCGAGCAGTACTTC. This sequence encodes CASSFNTGEQYF. Combining the CDR3 with reference TRBV11-2 and TRBJ2-7 gives the whole variable domain EAGVAQSPRYKIIEKRQSVAFWCNPISGHATLYWYQQILGQGPKLLIQFQNNGVVDDSQLPKDRFSAERLKGVDSTLKIQPAKLEDSAVYLCASSFNTGEQYFGPGTRLTVT.

The rearrangement uses TRBV7-9 and TRBJ1-1; no reliable D call. Deletions cut 2 bases from V and 1 base from J, with 11 bases between. Germline lookup yields CDR1 SEHNR and CDR2 FQNEAQ (reference sequence). CDR3 length: 15 amino acids. CDR3 residues: CASSLYVDQNTEAFF. Written as DNA, the CDR3 is TGTGCCAGCAGCTTATATGTGGACCAGAACACTGAAGCTTTCTTT.

The V call is TRBV9, the J call TRBJ2-7, with 8 bases identical to TRBD1. The length of the CDR3 is 14 residues. V was clipped by 1 base and J by 6 bases; unmatched bases: 6. In germline, CDR1 is SGDLS, CDR2 YYNGEE. The CDR3 DNA reads TGTGCCAGCAGCGTATGGGCAGGGGGCGCCGAGCAGTACTTC. It encodes CASSVWAGGAEQYF.

The rearrangement uses TRBV7-9 and TRBJ1-1, with unresolved D. V was cut by 4 bases and J by 4 bases, with 13 bases left in between. Germline V gene lookup returns CDR1 SEHNR and CDR2 FQNEAQ (reference sequence). The CDR3 totals 14 residues. The CDR3 here is CASSYLEIATEAFF. The CDR3 DNA reads as TGTGCCAGCAGCTATCTCGAAATAGCCACTGAAGCTTTCTTT.

V is TRBV12-3 or TRBV12-4 and J is TRBJ1-6; a possible D gene is TRBD1 (5 bases). The CDR3 is 14 amino acids. V gave up 2 bases and J gave up 12 bases, with 14 bases separating them. The CDR3 reads CASSLSSQGGPLHF. The CDR3 DNA reads TGTGCCAGCAGTTTAAGCTCCCAGGGTGGACCCCTCCACTTT.

The chain recombines TRBV7-9 with TRBJ2-7; D gene ambiguous. Trimming stripped 5 bases from V and 4 bases from J, with 12 bases between. The V gene's germline CDR1 is SEHNR and CDR2 FQNEAQ (reference sequence). The CDR3 is made up of 13 amino acids. The CDR3 DNA reads TGTGCCAGCAGCGACGTGACTCCTTACGAGCAGTACTTC. It specifies CASSDVTPYEQYF.

This chain uses TRBV6-1 with TRBJ2-3; 7 bases line up with TRBD2. CDR3 length: 17 residues. After removal of 7 bases from V and 0 bases from J, the junction contained 13 bases not matched to a gene. Germline CDR1 and CDR2: MNHNS and SASEGT. CDR3: CASKGRLAAFSTDTQYF. CDR3 bases: TGTGCCAGCAAGGGGAGACTAGCTGCCTTTAGCACAGATACGCAGTATTTT.

Only one count was recorded for this clonotype. This chain connects TRBV7-8 to TRBJ1-6, with D possibly TRBD1 on 6 matching bases. This CDR3 comprises 16 residues. From germline, CDR1 is SGHVS and CDR2 FQNEAQ. V lost 5 bases and J lost 6, with 17 bases in between. The DNA of the CDR3 is TGTGCCAGCAGCCCCGGGGGGAGAGGGGGTAATTCACCCCTCCACTTT. Its protein is CASSPGGRGGNSPLHF. The whole variable domain, filled in from reference TRBV7-8 and TRBJ1-6, reads GAGVSQSPRYKVAKRGQDVALRCDPISGHVSLFWYQQALGQGPEFLTYFQNEAQLDKSGLPSDRFFAERPEGSVSTLKIQRTQQEDSAVYLCASSPGGRGGNSPLHFGNGTRLTVT.

This chain's CDR3 is CASSLSPTGYDYGYTF. The CDR3 DNA is TGTGCCAGCAGCCTAAGCCCTACAGGGTACGACTATGGCTACACCTTC. This chain links TRBV6-1 with TRBJ1-2, with D maybe TRBD1 (6 bases). Germline assignment: CDR1 MNHNS and CDR2 SASEGT. There are 16 residues in the CDR3. Trimming shortened V by 6 bases and J by 3 bases, and 20 bases separated the two germline ends.

This clonotype was found once. The chain is built from TRBV20-1 and TRBJ2-1; 9 nucleotides align to TRBD2. Germline loops: CDR1 DFQATT, CDR2 SNEGSKA (reference sequence). Losses at the gene ends were 3 bases for V and 5 bases for J; bases not matched to a gene: 14. CDR3 length: 17 amino acids. CDR3 nucleotide sequence: TGCAGTGCTAGTGCACCCGGCGGGACTAGCACCGACAATGAGCAGTTCTTC. Protein product: CSASAPGGTSTDNEQFF.

This clonotype has more than one count but fewer than ten. The chain employs TRBV18 and TRBJ2-7; D gene unclear. Trimming stripped 3 bases from V and 0 bases from J, with 6 bases between. The CDR3 is 13 amino acids. Germline CDR1 KGHSH, CDR2 LQKENI. DNA of the CDR3: TGTGCCAGCTCACCGGGAAGCTCCTACGAGCAGTACTTC. It encodes CASSPGSSYEQYF. Using reference TRBV18 and TRBJ2-7 for the parts outside the CDR3, the full variable domain is NAGVMQNPRHLVRRRGQEARLRCSPMKGHSHVYWYRQLPEEGLKFMVYLQKENIIDESGMPKERFSAEFPKEGPSILRIQQVVRGDSAAYFCASSPGSSYEQYFGPGTRLTVT.

The table lists this clonotype with a count of one. The CDR3 sequence is CASTRDITYEQYF. The CDR3 nucleotides read TGTGCCAGCACCCGGGACATTACCTACGAGCAGTACTTC. V usage is TRBV6-6 and J usage is TRBJ2-7, with a tentative D call TRBD1 (6 bases). Germline V CDR1 and CDR2: MNHNY, SVGAGI (reference sequence). This CDR3 has 13 amino acids. V lost 7 bases and J lost 2, with 12 bases in between.

The V gene is TRBV23-1, the J gene TRBJ2-7; D possibly matches TRBD1 or TRBD2 (5 bases each). TRBV23-1 is classed as an ORF, of uncertain function. The CDR3 extends over 16 amino acids. V dropped 0 bases and J dropped 3 bases, with 15 bases sitting between them. The CDR3 DNA follows: TGCGCCAGCAGTCAATCCGGGACCCCGCAGGACTACGAGCAGTACTTC. It is translated as CASSQSGTPQDYEQYF.

This chain joins TRBV7-8 and TRBJ2-3; the D call may be TRBD1 or TRBD2 (6 bases each). V lost 0 bases to trimming and J lost 4 bases, with 14 bases between them. Germline lookup yields CDR1 SGHVS and CDR2 FQNEAQ. The CDR3 is 16 amino acids. The DNA of the CDR3 is TGTGCCAGCAGCTTAGCCCATTACGGGGGCGCAGATACGCAGTATTTT. Its protein is CASSLAHYGGADTQYF. Full variable domain (remainder filled in from reference TRBV7-8 and TRBJ2-3): GAGVSQSPRYKVAKRGQDVALRCDPISGHVSLFWYQQALGQGPEFLTYFQNEAQLDKSGLPSDRFFAERPEGSVSTLKIQRTQQEDSAVYLCASSLAHYGGADTQYFGPGTRLTVL.

The V call is TRBV29-1, the J call TRBJ1-2; D might be TRBD1 (5 bases). Germline assignment: CDR1 SQVTM and CDR2 ANQGSEA. The ends were cut back, 0 bases at V and 4 bases at J, with 15 bases in the middle. CDR3 size: 15 residues. CDR3 DNA: TGCAGCGTTGAAGATTCCTGGGGTCAGGGCTATGGCTACACCTTC. Encoded protein: CSVEDSWGQGYGYTF.

V is TRBV25-1 and J is TRBJ2-2; the D is unclear. The CDR3 is 13 residues long. V was shortened by 9 bases and J by 3 bases, with 11 bases between the two germline ends. CDR1 and CDR2 from the germline V gene are MGHDK and SYGVNS. The CDR3 DNA sequence: TGTGCCAGTCGCCCACCCCACACCGGGGAGCTGTTTTTT. Translating it yields CASRPPHTGELFF.

The rearrangement joins TRBV20-1 to TRBJ1-4, with 12 bases fitting TRBD1. Germline values: CDR1 DFQATT, CDR2 SNEGSKA (reference sequence). CDR3 length: 17 amino acids. V trimming: 6 bases; J trimming: 5 bases; junction bases outside the gene matches: 13. CDR3 region: CSAQGQGAASPNEKLFF. DNA for the CDR3: TGCAGTGCCCAGGGACAGGGGGCGGCTTCACCAAATGAAAAACTGTTTTTT.